What follows are 14 T cell receptor delta chains derived from one specimen sequenced in a study of DNA immune sequencing with unique molecular identifiers. All 8 TRDV and 4 TRDJ genes were targeted in 32-plex amplification of genomic DNA. Adapter PCR followed about 3 barcoding PCR cycles that attached a 12-nucleotide UMI. TCRdb called clones anew from the multiplex PCR reads with CATT. The sample yields hundreds of delta-chain clones, more than 20% seen once. The sample was gamma-delta T cells enriched from blood buffy coat, or unenriched PBMCs (not recorded which). The source is a human donor in good health.

This clone was observed once. TCRdb records a much larger clone's protein for this DNA, with a difference at residue 8 that likely arises from a read error; the protein given is the translation of the DNA. The rearrangement links TRDV2 to TRDJ1, with 8 positions matching TRDD3. The CDR3 is made up of 15 amino acids. Unmatched junction bases numbered 5, after V lost 3 bases and J lost 0 bases. The germline V gene encodes CDR1 GEAIGNYY and CDR2 EKD. CDR3 region: CACDLLGADTDKLIF. DNA for the CDR3: TGTGCCTGTGACCTACTGGGGGCAGACACCGATAAACTCATCTTT.

As concerns this clone: Possible read error: a much larger clone is one base away. This sample also contains other DNA sequences that code for the same CDR3. The CDR3 bases are TGTGCTCTTGGGCCAAAATCCTCTTTCCGGAAGGGGGATACATTGGTCCCTAGGTACACCGATAAACTCATCTTT. This sequence encodes CALGPKSSFRKGDTLVPRYTDKLIF. V and J are TRDV1 and TRDJ1, with 9 bases lining up with TRDD3. V trimming: 5 bases; J trimming: 0 bases; junction bases outside the gene matches: 34. The CDR3 has 25 amino acids. CDR1 is TSWWSYY, CDR2 QGS, per germline.

This clone was seen a few times. A much larger clone differs from this one at a single base, so this may be a read error. The sample holds other DNA sequences that translate to the same CDR3. V usage is TRDV1 and J usage is TRDJ1, with D possibly matching TRDD3 (6 bases). The CDR3 is made up of 18 amino acids. Per the germline V gene, CDR1 is TSWWSYY and CDR2 is QGS. The DNA for the CDR3 is TGTGCTCTTGGTGAACTTGAGATGACGCCGGGGGGGAGCGCTAAACTCATCTTT. Translating gives CALGELEMTPGGSAKLIF.

Worth noting for this clone: Possible read error: a much larger clone is one base away. The rearrangement links TRDV2 to TRDJ1; perhaps TRDD3 as D (6 bases). The CDR3 has 18 amino acids. CDR1 GEAIGNYY and CDR2 EKD come from the germline V gene. The CDR3 sequence: CACDTVPSLGKKPDKPIF. The CDR3, as DNA: TGTGCCTGTGACACCGTACCTAGCCTGGGGAAAAAACCCGATAAACCCATCTTT.

For this clone: For this DNA, TCRdb reports the protein of a much larger clone, which diverges at residue 8, most likely from a read error; the protein presented here is translated directly from the DNA. The rearrangement links TRDV2 to TRDJ1, with 7 bases lining up with TRDD3. Looked up from germline, CDR1 is GEAIGNYY and CDR2 is EKD. The CDR3 is 15 amino acids. V lost 5 bases and J lost 4; bases outside the gene matches: 12. This chain's CDR3 is CACAQLGYRDDKLIF. The CDR3 DNA reads TGTGCCTGTGCCCAACTGGGGTATAGGGACGATAAACTCATCTTT.

Turning to this clone: One base away lies a much larger clone, so this may be a sequencing read error. Other nucleotide sequences in the sample specify the same CDR3. The chain uses TRDV1 and TRDJ1; the D gene is possibly TRDD3 (5 bases). Germline lookup yields CDR1 TSWWSYY and CDR2 QGS. The CDR3 runs to 19 residues. The V and J ends lost 0 bases and 10 bases respectively, with 30 bases between them. CDR3 protein: CALGELSPVLGDLRGLLIF. DNA of the CDR3: TGTGCTCTTGGGGAACTCTCCCCGGTACTCGGGGACCTGCGCGGGTTACTCATCTTT.

Concerning this clone: This probably arose from a read error, given a far larger clone one base away. V is TRDV2 and J is TRDJ1; D gene unclear. This CDR3 has 14 residues. The germline V gene has CDR1 GEAIGNYY and CDR2 EKD. DNA for the CDR3: TGTGCCTTTGACGACCTTACAGCCACCGATAAACTCATCTTT. Its translation: CAFDDLTATDKLIF.

In this sample, this clone is medium-sized (0.01 to 0.1%). The chain couples TRDV1 to TRDJ4, with 9 bases matching TRDD3. This CDR3 contains 24 residues. The ends lost 4 bases at V and 1 base at J; junction bases unmatched: 34. Germline lookup yields CDR1 TSWWSYY and CDR2 QGS. CDR3 residues: CALGATRAFFDTINTGGGFRPLIF. The CDR3 DNA reads as TGTGCTCTTGGGGCAACCCGGGCCTTCTTCGACACCATAAATACTGGGGGAGGATTCAGACCCCTGATCTTT.

A word on this clone: A much more abundant neighbour one base away suggests this may be a read error. Other DNA sequences in this specimen translate into the identical CDR3. V gene TRDV2 combines with J gene TRDJ1; maybe TRDD3 (6 bases). The CDR3 is 14 residues long. From germline, CDR1 is GEAIGNYY and CDR2 EKD. Trimming took 4 bases from V and 1 from J, leaving 12 bases between them. The CDR3 sequence is CACDPAGITDKLIF. CDR3 coding DNA: TGTGCCTGTGATCCCGCGGGGATCACCGATAAACTCATCTTT.

This clone was picked up a small number of times. A far larger clone is just one base off, so this is likely a read error. The rearrangement links TRDV2 to TRDJ1, with 7 nucleotides matching TRDD3. Germline CDR1 and CDR2: GEAIGNYY and EKD. Losses at the gene ends were 1 base for V and 0 bases for J; bases not matched to a gene: 10. This CDR3 has 17 residues. The CDR3 sequence is CACDTLGGGKYTDKLIF. The CDR3 nucleotides read TGTGCCTGTGACACTCTGGGGGGTGGAAAGTACACCGATAAACTCATCTTT.

With respect to this clone: This likely traces to a read error, being one base from a far larger clone. Other DNA sequences in the sample encode the same CDR3. CDR3 region: CACDTLGDGKYTDKLIF. CDR3 sequence (DNA): TGTGCTTGTGACACTCTGGGGGATGGAAAGTACACCGATAAACTCATCTTT. The chain links TRDV2 to TRDJ1, with 9 bases matching TRDD3. CDR1 and CDR2 from the germline V gene are GEAIGNYY and EKD. The CDR3 totals 17 residues.

With respect to this clone: A far bigger clonotype differs at one base, so this is likely a read error. Distinct nucleotide sequences in the sample also encode this CDR3. The rearrangement joins TRDV2 to TRDJ1, with 9 bases fitting TRDD3. Germline CDR1 and CDR2: GEAIGNYY and EKD. CDR3 length equals 17 residues. The CDR3 bases are TGTGCCTGTGACACTCTGGGGGATGGAAAGTACACCGATAAGCTCATCTTT. Encoded protein: CACDTLGDGKYTDKLIF.

The count of this clone is one. A far larger clone lies a single base away; this is likely a read error. V and J are TRDV2 and TRDJ3; D is possibly TRDD3 (5 bases). Germline-derived CDR1 and CDR2 are GEAIGNYY and EKD. Trimming took off 0 bases at V and 0 bases at J, with 14 bases between the two ends. This CDR3 region has 19 residues. The CDR3 DNA follows: TGTGCCTGTGACACCGTCGGGGGGGCTAGCTCCTGGGACACCCGACAGATGTTTTTC. Residues: CACDTVGGASSWDTRQMFF.

This clone was detected only a few times. The chain employs TRDV2 and TRDJ1; 11 bases agree with TRDD3. The germline V gene has CDR1 GEAIGNYY and CDR2 EKD. The CDR3 is made up of 18 amino acids. V was pared by 3 bases and J by 1 base, with 12 bases of the junction left unmatched. The CDR3 region is CACDPLRRLGDSTDKLIF. The DNA for the CDR3 is TGTGCCTGTGACCCGTTGCGAAGACTGGGGGATAGCACCGATAAACTCATCTTT.